A selection of T cell receptor beta chains follows, all from one sample in a study of blood T cell repertoires in COVID-19. Generated by immunoSEQ multiplex PCR, the TCRdb table keeps only in-frame clones and is missing some. The table shows roughly 90,000 clones, with 65% to 90% occurring only once. Sequenced material: peripheral blood. The receptors derive from a woman older than 75 with active or convalescent COVID-19. The conserved cysteine and the conserved F or W are not part of the CDR3 here. For some rows the clone size is stated as once, few or many, or as a class when expanded; others skip it.

>TRBV27|TRBJ1-2|-
ASSLGQGVNYGYT
>TRBV18|TRBJ2-3|few
ASSRVQGAGGTDTQY
>TRBV28|TRBJ1-2|few
ASSSPSTGGYT
>TRBV7-3|TRBJ2-1|-
ASSRFSGYSYNEQF
>TRBV18|TRBJ2-5|-
ASSRTGGETQY
>TRBV28|TRBJ1-1|-
ASSTQGPANTEAF
>TRBV25-1|TRBJ2-1|-
ASSEYRDSSYNEQF
>TRBV7-9|TRBJ2-1|-
ASSLLQGEAYNEQF
>TRBV19|TRBJ2-1|-
ASSIAGGSNEQF
>TRBV7-7|TRBJ2-3|-
ASSLFPRTSGSTDTQY
>TRBV24-1|TRBJ1-2|-
ATGDQGSYGYT
>TRBV7-3|TRBJ1-2|-
ASSPDRNYGYT
>TRBV9|TRBJ2-2|-
ASSVSGTGELF
>TRBV6-2/TRBV6-3|TRBJ2-7|-
ASSQAYEQY
>TRBV2|TRBJ1-2|-
ASTREGGYGYT
>TRBV7-9|TRBJ2-3|-
ASSLAAADTQY
>TRBV19|TRBJ1-5|-
ASSTGQGLNQPQH
>TRBV16|TRBJ1-1|-
ASSQSLGAAF
>TRBV28|TRBJ2-7|-
ASSLVGATYEQY
>TRBV3-1/TRBV3-2|TRBJ1-6|-
ASEKGQNNSPLH
>TRBV4-2|TRBJ2-1|-
ASSQDWAGGYNEQF
>TRBV24-1|TRBJ2-1|-
ATSDLLCGSPSPPRDNEQF
>TRBV7-9|TRBJ2-5|-
ASSGGLEETQY
>TRBV7-3|TRBJ2-3|-
ASSPGLAGDTQY
>TRBV11-3|TRBJ2-3|few
ASSQVLTSTDTQY
>TRBV19|TRBJ2-1|-
ASSTQRGANNEQF
>TRBV15|TRBJ1-1|-
ATSRDLSTEAF
>TRBV7-3|TRBJ1-4|-
ASILDREYNEKLF
>TRBV10-3|TRBJ2-5|once
AISRNGQGQETQY
>TRBV5-6|TRBJ1-5|few
ASSLVGSGQPQH
>TRBV4-2|TRBJ1-1|-
ASSQGDRVLGEAF
>TRBV24-1|TRBJ1-2|-
ATSAVGASYGYT
>TRBV2|TRBJ2-7|-
ASSELAGILGYEQY
>TRBV6-5|TRBJ1-6|-
ASANSGNSPLH
>TRBV28|TRBJ1-1|-
ASSLPGGQGTEAF
>TRBV18|TRBJ1-5|-
ASSPRVGNQPQH
>TRBV19|TRBJ1-5|-
ASSIGVRGAIGNQPQH
>TRBV19|TRBJ1-1|-
ASTYAGEATEAF
>TRBV9|TRBJ1-2|few
ASSPSGGDYGYT